These 30 T cell receptor beta chains were all obtained from the same sample, sequenced in a study of siplizumab effects on memory and regulatory T cells. Here immunoSEQ multiplex PCR was the method, and the copy in TCRdb shows in-frame clones only, minus some. The sample records about 55,000 clones, roughly 97% being singletons. Specimen: naive CD4+ T cells sorted from blood. The receptors originated from a human donor in good health.

The rearrangement uses TRBV2 and TRBJ1-2; 7 nucleotides agree with TRBD1. The CDR3 consists of 15 residues. Germline loops: CDR1 SNHLY, CDR2 FYNNEI. Trimming took 5 bases from V and 4 from J; bases not matched to a gene: 10. CDR3 in amino acids: CASSPGQRGVYGYTF. CDR3 bases: TGTGCCAGCAGTCCGGGACAGCGGGGTGTCTATGGCTACACCTTC. Supplemented by reference TRBV2 and TRBJ1-2, the full variable domain reads EPEVTQTPSHQVTQMGQEVILRCVPISNHLYFYWYRQILGQKVEFLVSFYNNEISEKSEIFDDQFSVERPDGSNFTLKIRSTKLEDSAMYFCASSPGQRGVYGYTFGSGTRLTVV.

The chain uses TRBV5-4 and TRBJ2-3, with 10 bases matching TRBD2. CDR1 is SGHNT and CDR2 is YYREEE in the germline V gene (reference sequence). V was pared by 4 bases and J by 2 bases, with 4 bases of the junction left unmatched. CDR3 size: 15 residues. The CDR3 nucleotides are TGTGCCAGCAGCCCGGGACTAGCGTTCACAGATACGCAGTATTTT. Its translation is CASSPGLAFTDTQYF.

In this sample, this clone turned up once. This chain links TRBV30 with TRBJ1-5; D perhaps matches TRBD1 (5 bases). The CDR3 extends over 15 amino acids. The V end was cut by 5 bases, the J end by 3 bases, with 17 bases between. Germline V gene sequence: CDR1 GTSNPN, CDR2 SVGIG (reference sequence). The CDR3 is CAWAVGGAINQPQHF. As DNA, the CDR3 is TGTGCCTGGGCCGTGGGAGGGGCGATCAATCAGCCCCAGCATTTT.

The J gene is TRBJ2-6, the V gene TRBV7-3; 7 positions match TRBD1. The V gene end was trimmed by 6 bases and the J gene end by 0 bases; junction bases not matched to a gene: 11. CDR3 length: 18 amino acids. CDR1 is SGHTA, CDR2 FQGTGA, per germline. CDR3 in amino acids: CASSSPSTGRSGANVLTF. CDR3 DNA sequence: TGTGCCAGCAGTTCCCCCTCGACAGGGCGCTCTGGGGCCAACGTCCTGACTTTC.

The chain is built from TRBV20-1 and TRBJ2-3; D call uncertain. The V end lost 4 bases, the J end lost 3 bases, and 2 bases lay between the germline ends. Germline CDR1 is DFQATT and CDR2 is SNEGSKA (reference sequence). The CDR3 totals 10 residues. The CDR3 loop is CSATTDTQYF. The CDR3 DNA reads as TGCAGTGCTACGACAGATACGCAGTATTTT.

Points on this clone: This specimen includes other DNA sequences encoding the same CDR3. The J gene is TRBJ2-7, the V gene TRBV30, with a possible D match to TRBD2 (6 bases). The V gene's germline CDR1 is GTSNPN and CDR2 SVGIG (reference sequence). The CDR3 runs 11 residues. V gave up 0 bases and J gave up 7 bases, with 7 bases separating them. The CDR3 region is CAWSVGGEQYF. The DNA for the CDR3 is TGTGCCTGGAGTGTAGGAGGGGAGCAGTACTTC.

V gene TRBV18 combines with J gene TRBJ2-1; possibly TRBD2 for D (6 bases). This CDR3 is 15 amino acids long. Germline CDR1 reads KGHSH; CDR2 reads LQKENI. V lost 3 bases and J lost 4, with 13 bases in between. The CDR3 spells CASSPGGIEYNEQFF. CDR3 sequence (DNA): TGTGCCAGCTCACCCGGCGGGATTGAATACAATGAGCAGTTCTTC.

The count of this clone is one. The rearrangement uses TRBV5-6 and TRBJ2-6; D gene uncertain. CDR1 and CDR2 (germline): SGHDT, YYEEEE. The V and J ends lost 4 bases and 3 bases respectively, with 8 bases between them. The CDR3 length is 14 residues. The CDR3 is CASSQTGGANVLTF. The CDR3 DNA reads TGTGCCAGCAGCCAGACTGGTGGGGCCAACGTCCTGACTTTC.

The genes are TRBV4-1 and TRBJ2-5; 8 positions agree with TRBD2. Germline V CDR1 and CDR2: MGHRA, YSYEKL. Trimming at V came to 1 base and at J to 2 bases, leaving 9 bases not matched to a gene. The CDR3 runs to 17 residues. This CDR3 reads CASSQGRSGSGQETQYF. The CDR3, as DNA: TGCGCCAGCAGCCAAGGACGAAGCGGGAGTGGGCAAGAGACCCAGTACTTC.

The chain joins TRBV6-1 to TRBJ1-2; D uncertain. CDR3 length: 14 residues. Trimming took 7 bases from V and 5 from J, leaving 17 bases between them. CDR1 and CDR2 from the germline V gene are MNHNS and SASEGT. CDR3 nucleotide sequence: TGTGCCAGCATGTCAGGAGGAGGAGGATATGGCTACACCTTC. This sequence encodes CASMSGGGGYGYTF.

The rearrangement uses TRBV12-5 and TRBJ1-2; 12 bases align to TRBD1. The junction had 4 bases not matched to a gene; V was cut back by 4 bases and J by 7 bases. Germline CDR1 LGHNT, CDR2 FRNRAP. The CDR3 has 14 residues. The chain's CDR3 is CASGSGTGGVGYTF. For the CDR3, the DNA is TGTGCTAGTGGTTCCGGGACAGGGGGCGTTGGCTACACCTTC.

Only one count was recorded for this clone. V and J are TRBV29-1 and TRBJ2-4; perhaps D is TRBD1 or TRBD2 (5 bases each). Germline V gene lookup returns CDR1 SQVTM and CDR2 ANQGSEA. There are 14 residues in the CDR3. The V gene lost 7 bases and the J gene lost 4 bases, with 17 bases spanning the gap. The CDR3 is CSAVGDGLKNIQYF. In nucleotides, the CDR3 is TGCAGCGCTGTTGGGGACGGGTTGAAAAACATTCAGTACTTC.

The chain couples TRBV7-3 to TRBJ2-1, with 7 bases lining up with TRBD1. The V and J ends lost 5 bases and 2 bases, in that order; junction bases with no gene match: 6. Germline values: CDR1 SGHTA, CDR2 FQGTGA. This CDR3 is built from 15 residues. CDR3 coding DNA: TGTGCCAGCAGCCTTAACAGGGGCACCTACAATGAGCAGTTCTTC. Amino acid sequence: CASSLNRGTYNEQFF.

J is TRBJ2-5 and V is TRBV10-1; 7 bases are a match to TRBD2. There are 17 residues in the CDR3. The ends lost 3 bases at V and 2 bases at J; junction bases unmatched: 12. Germline CDR1 and CDR2: WNHNN and SYGVQD (reference sequence). The DNA for the CDR3 is TGCGCCAGCAGTGAAAAGAGGGGCCTAGCGGTGCAAGAGACCCAGTACTTC. Residues: CASSEKRGLAVQETQYF.

The V and J genes are TRBV6-5 and TRBJ1-2; a weak D match, TRBD1 (5 bases). This CDR3 spans 14 amino acids. Germline V gene data show CDR1 as MNHEY and CDR2 as SVGAGI. V lost 5 bases, J lost 0 bases, and 10 bases lay in between. The CDR3: CASSRDRTNYGYTF. CDR3 nucleotides: TGTGCCAGCAGTCGGGACCGAACTAACTATGGCTACACCTTC.

V is TRBV6-1 and J is TRBJ2-5; 7 bases line up with TRBD1. This CDR3 contains 13 residues. CDR1 is MNHNS, CDR2 SASEGT, per germline. V lost 11 bases and J lost 1; bases outside the gene matches: 7. CDR3: CAGAQGTQETQYF. The CDR3 DNA follows: TGTGCCGGCGCACAGGGGACCCAAGAGACCCAGTACTTC.

This clone was found once. The chain combines TRBV5-1 with TRBJ2-5; TRBD2 matches at 9 bases. Trimming cost V 4 bases and J 4 bases; bases outside gene matches: 14. From germline, CDR1 is SGHRS and CDR2 YFSETQ. This CDR3 region has 17 residues. DNA of the CDR3: TGCGCCAGCAGCCTAGGCGGCGGGAGGGCCTGGGGAGAGACCCAGTACTTC. Translation gives CASSLGGGRAWGETQYF.

The chain combines TRBV28 with TRBJ1-2; possibly TRBD1 for D (5 bases). V was shortened by 7 bases and J by 1 base, with 13 bases between the two germline ends. Germline V gene data show CDR1 as MDHEN and CDR2 as SYDVKM. CDR3 length: 14 amino acids. CDR3 bases: TGTGCCAGCAATAGTCCAGGGCTTAACTATGGCTACACCTTC. Protein sequence: CASNSPGLNYGYTF.

The chain couples TRBV5-4 to TRBJ2-2; 11 positions match TRBD2. The CDR3 totals 19 residues. Trimming took 5 bases from V and 3 from J; bases not matched to a gene: 15. Per germline, CDR1 SGHNT and CDR2 YYREEE (reference sequence). CDR3 protein: CASSQGLLAGGTDTGELFF. As DNA, the CDR3 is TGTGCCAGCAGTCAAGGCCTCTTAGCGGGAGGGACAGACACCGGGGAGCTGTTTTTT.

This sequence joins TRBV30 and TRBJ2-1, with TRBD2 matching over 13 bases. From germline, CDR1 is GTSNPN and CDR2 SVGIG (reference sequence). The CDR3 runs 11 residues. The J segment lost 15 bases and the V segment lost 8 bases, leaving 7 bases of the junction unmatched. The chain's CDR3 is CARGLAGELFF. CDR3 coding DNA: TGTGCCCGCGGACTAGCGGGAGAACTGTTCTTC.

The V gene is TRBV5-1, the J gene TRBJ2-3, with a tentative D call TRBD2 (5 bases). The CDR3 spans 17 residues. Germline CDR1 and CDR2: SGHRS and YFSETQ. Deletions cut 5 bases from V and 0 bases from J, with 19 bases between. CDR3 DNA sequence: TGCGCCAGCAGTCTCTCTAGCTCGGGATCTAGCACAGATACGCAGTATTTT. This codes for CASSLSSSGSSTDTQYF. Filled out from reference TRBV5-1 and TRBJ2-3, the complete variable domain reads KAGVTQTPRYLIKTRGQQVTLSCSPISGHRSVSWYQQTPGQGLQFLFEYFSETQRNKGNFPGRFSGRQFSNSRSEMNVSTLELGDSALYLCASSLSSSGSSTDTQYFGPGTRLTVL.

The chain joins TRBV6-5 to TRBJ2-2, with TRBD1 identical over 8 bases. Trimming removed 2 bases from V and 7 bases from J; junction bases left unmatched: 9. CDR1 MNHEY and CDR2 SVGAGI come from the germline V gene. The CDR3 is made up of 16 amino acids. The CDR3 coding sequence is TGTGCCAGCAGTTACCCCCATGGACAGGGTGTCGGGGAGCTGTTTTTT. Translation gives CASSYPHGQGVGELFF.

CDR3 nucleotides: TGTGCCAGCAGCATACTCCGGACGGCGGAACATGAAGCTTTCTTT. The encoded protein is CASSILRTAEHEAFF. The chain recombines TRBV21-1 with TRBJ1-1. TRBV21-1 counts as a pseudogene. The CDR3 is 15 residues long.

The CDR3 protein is CASSLDRAFTGELFF. The CDR3 region has the DNA TGTGCCAGTAGCCTGGACAGGGCCTTCACCGGGGAGCTGTTTTTT. The V and J genes are TRBV19 and TRBJ2-2; TRBD1 agrees at 8 bases. The CDR3 extends over 15 amino acids. Germline trimming cut 6 bases from V and 4 bases from J; bases unmatched to any gene: 7. Germline lookup yields CDR1 LNHDA and CDR2 SQIVND (reference sequence). Together with reference TRBV19 and TRBJ2-2, the CDR3 gives the full variable domain: DGGITQSPKYLFRKEGQNVTLSCEQNLNHDAMYWYRQDPGQGLRLIYYSQIVNDFQKGDIAEGYSVSREKKESFPLTVTSAQKNPTAFYLCASSLDRAFTGELFFGEGSRLTVL.

Concerning this clone: Other nucleotide sequences in the sample specify the same CDR3. The chain joins TRBV18 to TRBJ1-5, with TRBD1 as a possible D gene (6 bases). This CDR3 is built from 16 residues. Trimming cost V 3 bases and J 3 bases, with 15 bases left between them. Germline-derived CDR1 and CDR2 are KGHSH and LQKENI. CDR3 in DNA: TGTGCCAGCTCACCGACGGGGGCAGGAGTCAATCAGCCCCAGCATTTT. Its protein is CASSPTGAGVNQPQHF.

The V gene is TRBV18, the J gene TRBJ1-1, with D perhaps matching TRBD1 (5 bases). The CDR3 totals 14 residues. Germline CDR1 and CDR2: KGHSH and LQKENI. V gave up 6 bases and J gave up 0 bases, with 11 bases separating them. The CDR3 protein is CASSYRSLNTEAFF. The CDR3 DNA reads as TGTGCCAGCTCTTACAGGAGTTTGAACACTGAAGCTTTCTTT.

The chain links TRBV5-1 to TRBJ2-1; possibly TRBD2 for D (6 bases). Germline lookup yields CDR1 SGHRS and CDR2 YFSETQ. The V end lost 1 base, the J end lost 0 bases, and 8 bases lay between the germline ends. This CDR3 region has 15 residues. CDR3 bases: TGCGCCAGCAGCTTGACCGGGGGCTCCTACAATGAGCAGTTCTTC. Its protein product is CASSLTGGSYNEQFF.

This chain uses TRBV5-4 with TRBJ2-3; the match to TRBD2 covers 8 bases. V shed 5 bases and J 2 bases; nucleotides not matched to a gene: 7. There are 15 residues in the CDR3. Germline loops: CDR1 SGHNT, CDR2 YYREEE (reference sequence). The CDR3 nucleotides are TGTGCCAGCAGATTCGGACTAGCCTCCACAGATACGCAGTATTTT. It is translated as CASRFGLASTDTQYF.

V usage is TRBV27 and J usage is TRBJ2-3; no reliable D call. The germline V gene has CDR1 MNHEY and CDR2 SMNVEV (reference sequence). The CDR3 is 15 amino acids. Trimming stripped 1 base from V and 0 bases from J, with 8 bases between. CDR3 amino acids: CASSLFRVSTDTQYF. CDR3 DNA: TGTGCCAGCAGTTTATTCCGGGTTAGCACAGATACGCAGTATTTT.

The chain is built from TRBV5-1 and TRBJ1-1; maybe TRBD1 (6 bases). CDR1 SGHRS and CDR2 YFSETQ come from the germline V gene. The CDR3 consists of 14 residues. Trimming took 5 bases from V and 0 from J, leaving 11 bases between them. The CDR3 DNA follows: TGCGCCAGCAGACCCGGGACACTGAACACTGAAGCTTTCTTT. Translating gives CASRPGTLNTEAFF.